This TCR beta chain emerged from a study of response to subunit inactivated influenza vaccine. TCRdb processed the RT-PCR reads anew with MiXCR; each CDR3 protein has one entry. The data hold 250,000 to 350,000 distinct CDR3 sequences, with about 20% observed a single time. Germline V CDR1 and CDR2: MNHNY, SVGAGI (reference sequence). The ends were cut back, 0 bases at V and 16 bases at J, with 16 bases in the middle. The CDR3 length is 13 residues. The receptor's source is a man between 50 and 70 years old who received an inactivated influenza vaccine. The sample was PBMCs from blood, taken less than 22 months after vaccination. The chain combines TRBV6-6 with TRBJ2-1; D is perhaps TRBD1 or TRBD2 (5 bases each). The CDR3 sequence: CASSYSSGTSGFF. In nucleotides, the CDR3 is TGTGCCAGCAGTTACTCCTCCGGGACCAGCGGATTCTTC.